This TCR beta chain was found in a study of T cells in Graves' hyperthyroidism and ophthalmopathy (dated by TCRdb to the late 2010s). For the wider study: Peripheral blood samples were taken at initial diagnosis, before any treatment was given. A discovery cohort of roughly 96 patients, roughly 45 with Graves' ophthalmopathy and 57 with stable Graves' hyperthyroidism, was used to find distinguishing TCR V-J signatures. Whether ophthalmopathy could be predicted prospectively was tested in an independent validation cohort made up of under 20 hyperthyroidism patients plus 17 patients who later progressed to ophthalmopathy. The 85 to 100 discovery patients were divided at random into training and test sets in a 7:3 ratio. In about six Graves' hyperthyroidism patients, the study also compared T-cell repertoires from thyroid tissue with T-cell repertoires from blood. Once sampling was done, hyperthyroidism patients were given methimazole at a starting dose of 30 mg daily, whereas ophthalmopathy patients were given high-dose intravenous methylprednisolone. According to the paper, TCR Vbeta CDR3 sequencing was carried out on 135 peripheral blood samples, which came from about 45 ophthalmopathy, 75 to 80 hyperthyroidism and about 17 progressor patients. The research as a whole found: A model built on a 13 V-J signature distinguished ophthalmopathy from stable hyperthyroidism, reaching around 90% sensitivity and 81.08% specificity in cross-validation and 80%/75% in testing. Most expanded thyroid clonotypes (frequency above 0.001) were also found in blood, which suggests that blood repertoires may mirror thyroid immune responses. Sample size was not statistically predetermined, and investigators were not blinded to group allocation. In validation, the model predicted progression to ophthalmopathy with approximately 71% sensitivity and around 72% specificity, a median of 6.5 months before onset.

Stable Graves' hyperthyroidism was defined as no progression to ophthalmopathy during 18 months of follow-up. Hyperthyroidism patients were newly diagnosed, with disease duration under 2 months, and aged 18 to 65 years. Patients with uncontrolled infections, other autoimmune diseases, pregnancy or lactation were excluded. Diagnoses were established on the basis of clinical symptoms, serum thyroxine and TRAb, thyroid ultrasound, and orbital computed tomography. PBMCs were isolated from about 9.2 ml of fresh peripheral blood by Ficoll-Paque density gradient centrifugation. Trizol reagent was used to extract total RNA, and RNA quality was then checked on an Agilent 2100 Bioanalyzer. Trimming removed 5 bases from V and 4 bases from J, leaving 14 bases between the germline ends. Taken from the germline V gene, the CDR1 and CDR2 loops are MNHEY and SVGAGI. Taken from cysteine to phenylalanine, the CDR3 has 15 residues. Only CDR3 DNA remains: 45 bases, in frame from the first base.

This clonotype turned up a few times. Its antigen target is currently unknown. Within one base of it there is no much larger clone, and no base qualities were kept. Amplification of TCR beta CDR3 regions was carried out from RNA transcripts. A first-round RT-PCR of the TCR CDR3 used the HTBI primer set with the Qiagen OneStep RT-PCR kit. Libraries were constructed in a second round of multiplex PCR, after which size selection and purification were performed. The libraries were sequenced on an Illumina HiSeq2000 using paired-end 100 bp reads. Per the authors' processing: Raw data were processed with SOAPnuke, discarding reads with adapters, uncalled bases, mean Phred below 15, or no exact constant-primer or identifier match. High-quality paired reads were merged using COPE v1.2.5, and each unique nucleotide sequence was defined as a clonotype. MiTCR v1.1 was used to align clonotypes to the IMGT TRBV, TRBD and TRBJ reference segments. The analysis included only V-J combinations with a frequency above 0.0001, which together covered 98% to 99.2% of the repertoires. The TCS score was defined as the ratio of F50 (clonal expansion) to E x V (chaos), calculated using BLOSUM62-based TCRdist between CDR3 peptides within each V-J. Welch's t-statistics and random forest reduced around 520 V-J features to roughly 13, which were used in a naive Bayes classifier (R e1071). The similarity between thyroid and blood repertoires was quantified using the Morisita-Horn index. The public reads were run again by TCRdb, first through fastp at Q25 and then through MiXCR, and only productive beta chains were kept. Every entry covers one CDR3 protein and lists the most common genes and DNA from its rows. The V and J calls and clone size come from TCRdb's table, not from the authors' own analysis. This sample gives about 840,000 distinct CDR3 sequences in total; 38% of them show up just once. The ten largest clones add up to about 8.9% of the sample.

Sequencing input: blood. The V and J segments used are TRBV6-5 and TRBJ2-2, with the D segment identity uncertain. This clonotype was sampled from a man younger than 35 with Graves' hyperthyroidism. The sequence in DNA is TGTGCCAGCAGTCAACACCGGCTCGGCACCGGGGAGCTGTTTTTT. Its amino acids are CASSQHRLGTGELFF.